The clone carrying this TCR beta chain was found a few times. This sample stems from a study of cytomegalovirus exposure and HLA in healthy donors. V shed 0 bases and J shed 9 bases, with 7 bases lying between them. Germline-derived CDR1 and CDR2 are SGHRS and YFSETQ. The CDR3 consists of 12 residues. 60 Vbeta and 13 Jbeta primers were used in PCR. The repertoire was sequenced with immunoSEQ multiplex PCR; TCRdb's copy has only in-frame clones and lacks some. The data show 100,000 to 150,000 clones, around 74% seen once. This chain uses TRBV5-1 with TRBJ2-1; unclear D gene. The clonotype comes from a woman aged 45-60 years in good health and CMV-seropositive. The sequencing input was PBMCs. The CDR3 coding sequence is TGCGCCAGCAGCTTGGCCCCTCCTGAGCAGTTCTTC. This encodes CASSLAPPEQFF.